This entry lists 9 T cell receptor beta chains sequenced from one sample in a study of T cells in Graves' hyperthyroidism and ophthalmopathy. The investigators amplified TCR beta CDR3 regions from RNA transcripts. In the first-round RT-PCR of the TCR CDR3, the HTBI primer set was used. Via MiXCR, TCRdb re-called the multiplex PCR reads, giving one row per CDR3 protein. The sample shows hundreds of thousands of distinct CDR3 sequences, less than 25% of them seen only once. The specimen was blood. All receptors come from a woman younger than 45 with Graves' ophthalmopathy.

This clonotype was detected ten times or more. Since a much larger clone is just one base distant, this may be a read error. This chain uses TRBV12-3 or TRBV12-4 with TRBJ1-5; unclear D gene. This CDR3 spans 14 amino acids. CDR3 sequence: CASSPDSSNQPQRF. The CDR3 coding sequence is TGTGCCAGCAGTCCCGACTCCAGCAATCAGCCCCAGCGTTTT.

Points on this clonotype: Being one base from a much bigger clone, this may be a read error. This chain uses TRBV4-1 with TRBJ2-2; D is unresolved. Trimming left V 10 bases short and J 3 bases short, with 12 bases between. The CDR3 spans 13 residues. Per the germline V gene, CDR1 is MGHRA and CDR2 is YSYEKL. CDR3 protein: CANMDLDTGELFF. The CDR3, as DNA: TGCGCCAACATGGACCTGGACACCGGGGAGCTGTTTTTT.

The table lists this clonotype with many counts. This chain uses TRBV9 with TRBJ2-7, with TRBD2 as a possible D gene (5 bases). Germline V lookup: CDR1 SGDLS, CDR2 YYNGEE. V shed 4 bases and J shed 2 bases, with 10 bases lying between them. The CDR3 has 13 amino acids. The CDR3 nucleotides are TGTGCCAGCAGCAACGGACTTACCTACGAGCAGTACTTC. Its translation is CASSNGLTYEQYF.

This clonotype was observed many times. V usage is TRBV6-1 and J usage is TRBJ2-2, with no clear D. This CDR3 has 13 residues. Trimming pared 2 bases from V and 6 bases from J, leaving 7 bases between. The germline gives CDR1 MNHNS, CDR2 SASEGT. The CDR3 region is CASSEYGAGELFF. The CDR3 DNA is TGTGCCAGCAGTGAATATGGGGCCGGGGAGCTGTTTTTT.

This clonotype was seen repeatedly, ten times or more. V and J are TRBV3-1 and TRBJ1-1, with D hard to call. The CDR3 has 13 amino acids. Trimming shortened V by 3 bases and J by 0 bases, and 5 bases separated the two germline ends. Germline V gene lookup returns CDR1 LGHDT and CDR2 YNNKEL (reference sequence). The CDR3 DNA follows: TGTGCCAGCAGCCATGTGGTGAACACTGAAGCTTTCTTT. Its protein is CASSHVVNTEAFF.

This clonotype was counted at least ten times. The chain is built from TRBV6-5 and TRBJ1-6; 8 nucleotides agree with TRBD1. This CDR3 spans 15 amino acids. Trimming removed 0 bases from V and 10 bases from J; junction bases left unmatched: 5. In germline, CDR1 is MNHEY, CDR2 SVGAGI. This CDR3 reads CASSYSGQVWSPLHF. The CDR3, as DNA: TGTGCCAGCAGTTACTCGGGACAGGTCTGGTCACCCCTCCACTTT.

Regarding this clonotype: A read error may explain this, as a much larger clone is one base away. The chain uses TRBV19 and TRBJ2-5; 8 bases are a match to TRBD2. CDR1 LNHDA and CDR2 SQIVND come from the germline V gene (reference sequence). The CDR3 totals 14 residues. CDR3 DNA sequence: TGTGCCAGTAGCGCACTACTAGCGGAGGAGACCAAGTACTTC. Translating gives CASSALLAEETKYF.

This clonotype was detected ten times or more. The chain employs TRBV20-1 and TRBJ1-1, with unresolved D. The CDR3 covers 15 residues. Trimming stripped 0 bases from V and 6 bases from J, with 17 bases between. Germline CDR1 reads DFQATT; CDR2 reads SNEGSKA (reference sequence). CDR3 DNA sequence: TGCAGTGCTAGAGATGAACGGAGGTGGTTGTCTGAAGCTTTCTTT. Protein sequence: CSARDERRWLSEAFF.

As for this clonotype: A junction boundary mismatches the germline segment, possibly from a read error. The chain links TRBV7-9 to TRBJ2-7; the D gene is possibly TRBD2 (6 bases). The CDR3 length is 12 residues. Germline V gives CDR1 SEHNR, CDR2 FQNEAQ (reference sequence). The CDR3 sequence: CSSSFGGYEQYF. The CDR3 DNA reads TGTTCCAGCAGCTTCGGGGGCTACGAGCAGTACTTC.